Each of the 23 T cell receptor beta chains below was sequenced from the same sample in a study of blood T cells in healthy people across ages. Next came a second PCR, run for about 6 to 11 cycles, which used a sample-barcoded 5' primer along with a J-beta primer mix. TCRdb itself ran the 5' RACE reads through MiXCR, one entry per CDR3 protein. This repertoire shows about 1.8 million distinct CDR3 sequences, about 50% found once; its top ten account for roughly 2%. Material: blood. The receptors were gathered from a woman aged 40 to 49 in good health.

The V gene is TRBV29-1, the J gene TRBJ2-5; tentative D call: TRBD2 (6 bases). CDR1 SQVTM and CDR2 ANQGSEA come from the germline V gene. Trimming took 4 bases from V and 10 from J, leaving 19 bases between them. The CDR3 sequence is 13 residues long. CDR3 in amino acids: CSVGVGPAGGQYF. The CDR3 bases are TGCAGCGTTGGGGTTGGACCAGCCGGGGGCCAGTACTTC. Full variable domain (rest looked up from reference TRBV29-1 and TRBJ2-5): SAVISQKPSRDICQRGTSLTIQCQVDSQVTMMFWYRQQPGQSLTLIATANQGSEATYESGFVIDKFPISRPNLTFSTLTVSNMSPEDSSIYLCSVGVGPAGGQYFGPGTRLLVL.

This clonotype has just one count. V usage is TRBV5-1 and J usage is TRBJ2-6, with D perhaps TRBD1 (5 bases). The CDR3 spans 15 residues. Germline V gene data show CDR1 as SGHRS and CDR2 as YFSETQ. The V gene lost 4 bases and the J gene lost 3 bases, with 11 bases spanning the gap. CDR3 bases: TGCGCCAGCAGCCTAACAGGACATGGGGCCAACGTCCTGACTTTC. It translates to CASSLTGHGANVLTF.

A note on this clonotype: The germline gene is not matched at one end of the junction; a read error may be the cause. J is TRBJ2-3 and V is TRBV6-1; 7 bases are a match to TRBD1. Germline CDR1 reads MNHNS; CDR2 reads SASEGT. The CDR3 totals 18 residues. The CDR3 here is CASSLSPWETGTTETQYF. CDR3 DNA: TGTGCCAGCAGCCTCTCTCCCTGGGAGACAGGGACGACAGAGACGCAGTATTTT.

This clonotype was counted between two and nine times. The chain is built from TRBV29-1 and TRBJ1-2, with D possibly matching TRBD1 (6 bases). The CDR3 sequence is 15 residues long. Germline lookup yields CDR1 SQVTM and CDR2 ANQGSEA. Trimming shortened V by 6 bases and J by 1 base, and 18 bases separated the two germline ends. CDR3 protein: CSVTPREGVNYGYTF. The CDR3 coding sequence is TGCAGCGTCACTCCCCGGGAGGGGGTTAACTATGGCTACACCTTC. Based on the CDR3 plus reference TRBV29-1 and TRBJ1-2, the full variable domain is SAVISQKPSRDICQRGTSLTIQCQVDSQVTMMFWYRQQPGQSLTLIATANQGSEATYESGFVIDKFPISRPNLTFSTLTVSNMSPEDSSIYLCSVTPREGVNYGYTFGSGTRLTVV.

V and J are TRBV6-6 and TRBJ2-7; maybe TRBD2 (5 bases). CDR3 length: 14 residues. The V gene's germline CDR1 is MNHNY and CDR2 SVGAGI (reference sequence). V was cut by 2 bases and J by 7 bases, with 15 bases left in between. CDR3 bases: TGTGCCAGCAGTTACGCAGGTATTGGAGGAGAGCAGTACTTC. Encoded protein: CASSYAGIGGEQYF.

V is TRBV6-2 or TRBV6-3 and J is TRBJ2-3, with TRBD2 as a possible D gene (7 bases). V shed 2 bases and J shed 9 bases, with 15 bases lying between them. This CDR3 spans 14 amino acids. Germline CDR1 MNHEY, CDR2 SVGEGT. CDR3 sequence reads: CASSYGAGGGTQYF. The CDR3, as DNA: TGTGCCAGCAGTTACGGGGCAGGCGGGGGCACGCAGTATTTT.

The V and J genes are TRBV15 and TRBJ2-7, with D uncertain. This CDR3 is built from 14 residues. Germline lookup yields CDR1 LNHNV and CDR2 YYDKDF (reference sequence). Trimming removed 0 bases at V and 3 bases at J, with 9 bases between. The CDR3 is CATSRDLVDYEQYF. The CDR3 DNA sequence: TGTGCCACCAGCAGAGATTTGGTTGACTACGAGCAGTACTTC.

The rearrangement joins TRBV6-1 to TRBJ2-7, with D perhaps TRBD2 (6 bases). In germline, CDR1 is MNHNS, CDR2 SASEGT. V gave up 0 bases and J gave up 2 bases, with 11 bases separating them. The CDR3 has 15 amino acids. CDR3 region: CASSEATGETYEQYF. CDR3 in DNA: TGTGCCAGCAGTGAAGCAACGGGGGAAACCTACGAGCAGTACTTC.

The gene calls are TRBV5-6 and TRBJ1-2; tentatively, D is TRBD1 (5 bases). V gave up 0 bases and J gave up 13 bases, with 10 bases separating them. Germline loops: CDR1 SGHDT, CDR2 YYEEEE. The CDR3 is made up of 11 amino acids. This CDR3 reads CASSLEGTSTF. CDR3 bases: TGTGCCAGCAGCTTGGAGGGGACCTCCACCTTC.

Here the CDR3 DNA reads TGTGCCAGCAGTGAAATGTTAGCGGGCGGCTATAGGCGGGGTACGCAGTATTTT. Encoded protein: CASSEMLAGGYRRGTQYF. The chain joins TRBV2 to TRBJ2-3, with 7 bases lining up with TRBD2. The CDR3 totals 18 residues. Per germline, CDR1 SNHLY and CDR2 FYNNEI. Losses at the gene ends were 2 bases for V and 8 bases for J; bases not matched to a gene: 19.

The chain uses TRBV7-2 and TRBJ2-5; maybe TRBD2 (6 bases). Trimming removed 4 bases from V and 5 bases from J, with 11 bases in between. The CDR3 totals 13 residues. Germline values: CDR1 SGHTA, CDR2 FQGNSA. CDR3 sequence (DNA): TGTGCCAGCAGCTGGAGGGCCCTTGAGACCCAGTACTTC. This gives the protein CASSWRALETQYF.

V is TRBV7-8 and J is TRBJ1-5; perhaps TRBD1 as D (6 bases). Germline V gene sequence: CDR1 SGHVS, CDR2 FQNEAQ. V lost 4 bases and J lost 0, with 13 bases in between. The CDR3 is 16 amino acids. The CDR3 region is CASSSYRELSNQPQHF. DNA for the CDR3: TGTGCCAGCAGCTCCTACAGGGAACTTAGCAATCAGCCCCAGCATTTT.

The CDR3 loop is CASSPWVSEDIQYF. The DNA of the CDR3 is TGTGCCAGCAGCCCATGGGTCTCGGAGGACATTCAGTACTTC. The rearrangement joins TRBV6-2 or TRBV6-3 to TRBJ2-4, with D possibly TRBD2 on 5 matching bases. Deletions cut 6 bases from V and 8 bases from J, with 17 bases between. CDR3 size: 14 residues. Germline values: CDR1 MNHEY, CDR2 SVGEGT.

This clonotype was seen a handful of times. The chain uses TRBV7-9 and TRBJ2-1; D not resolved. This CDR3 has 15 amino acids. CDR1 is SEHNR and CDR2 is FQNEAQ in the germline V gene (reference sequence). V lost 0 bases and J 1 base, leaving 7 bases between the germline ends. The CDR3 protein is CASSLARKSYNEQFF. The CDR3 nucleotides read TGTGCCAGCAGCTTAGCCCGCAAATCCTACAATGAGCAGTTCTTC.

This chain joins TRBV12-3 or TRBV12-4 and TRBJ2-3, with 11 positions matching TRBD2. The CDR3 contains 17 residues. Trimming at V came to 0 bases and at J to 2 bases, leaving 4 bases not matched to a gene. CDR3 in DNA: TGTGCCAGCAGTTTAGCGAAGACTAGCGGGAACACAGATACGCAGTATTTT. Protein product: CASSLAKTSGNTDTQYF.

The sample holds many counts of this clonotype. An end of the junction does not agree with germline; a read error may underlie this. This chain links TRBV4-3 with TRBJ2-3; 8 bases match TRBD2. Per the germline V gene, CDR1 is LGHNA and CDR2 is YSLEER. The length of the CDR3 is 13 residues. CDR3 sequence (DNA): TGTGCCAGCAGTCAGCGGGGGACAGATACGCAGTATTTT. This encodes CASSQRGTDTQYF.

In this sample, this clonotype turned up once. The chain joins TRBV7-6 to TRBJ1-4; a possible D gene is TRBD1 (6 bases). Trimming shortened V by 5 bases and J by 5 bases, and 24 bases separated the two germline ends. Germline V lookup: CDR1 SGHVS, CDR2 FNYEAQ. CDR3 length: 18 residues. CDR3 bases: TGTGCCAGCAGCCTCAATCGACAGGCCCGCACCTTAAATGAAAAACTGTTTTTT. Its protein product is CASSLNRQARTLNEKLFF.

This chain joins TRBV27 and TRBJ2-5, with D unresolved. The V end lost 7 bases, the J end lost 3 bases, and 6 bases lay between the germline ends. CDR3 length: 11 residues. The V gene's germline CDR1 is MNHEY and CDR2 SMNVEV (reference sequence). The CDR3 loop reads CASKKEETQYF. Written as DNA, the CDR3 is TGTGCCAGCAAGAAGGAAGAGACCCAGTACTTC.

The chain's CDR3 is CSASGTSGARGEQFF. The DNA for the CDR3 is TGCAGTGCGTCCGGGACTAGCGGGGCTAGGGGGGAGCAGTTCTTC. The J gene is TRBJ2-1, the V gene TRBV20-1; 13 bases map to TRBD2. The CDR3 extends over 15 amino acids. Germline V gives CDR1 DFQATT, CDR2 SNEGSKA (reference sequence). V was pared by 6 bases and J by 10 bases, with 12 bases of the junction left unmatched.

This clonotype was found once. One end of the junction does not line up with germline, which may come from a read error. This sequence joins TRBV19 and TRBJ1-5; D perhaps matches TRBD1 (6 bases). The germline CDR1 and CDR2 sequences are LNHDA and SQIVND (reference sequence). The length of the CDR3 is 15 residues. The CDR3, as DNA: TGTGTCAGTAGCCCCGACAGGTATAGCAATCAGCCCCAGCATTTT. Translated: CVSSPDRYSNQPQHF.

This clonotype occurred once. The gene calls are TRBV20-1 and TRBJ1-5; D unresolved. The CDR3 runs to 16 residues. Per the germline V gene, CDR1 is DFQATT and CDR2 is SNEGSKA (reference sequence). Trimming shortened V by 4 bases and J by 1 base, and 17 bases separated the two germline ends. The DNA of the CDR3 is TGCAGTGCTAAGCGGACCGGGTCCCTGAGCAATCAGCCCCAGCATTTT. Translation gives CSAKRTGSLSNQPQHF.

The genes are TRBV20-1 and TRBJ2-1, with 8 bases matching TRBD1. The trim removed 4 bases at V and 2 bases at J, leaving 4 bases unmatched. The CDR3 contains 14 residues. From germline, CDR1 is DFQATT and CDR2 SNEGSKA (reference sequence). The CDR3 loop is CSAMTGVTYNEQFF. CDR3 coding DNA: TGCAGTGCTATGACAGGGGTCACCTACAATGAGCAGTTCTTC.

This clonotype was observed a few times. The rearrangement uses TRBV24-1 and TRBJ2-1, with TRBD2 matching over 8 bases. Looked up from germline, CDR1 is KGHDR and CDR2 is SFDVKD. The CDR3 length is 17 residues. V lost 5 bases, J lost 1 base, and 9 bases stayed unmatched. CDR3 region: CATSGSAGAGSYNEQFF. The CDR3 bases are TGTGCCACCAGTGGATCAGCGGGGGCGGGGTCCTACAATGAGCAGTTCTTC.